These T cell receptor beta chains were read from a single sample in a study of a mutant IDH1 vaccine in newly diagnosed glioma. Sequencing was performed with immunoSEQ multiplex PCR; in TCRdb, only in-frame clones are kept and a portion is missing. The sample consists of some 21,000 clones, 70% to 85% of them appearing once. Material: PBMCs, obtained from a glioma patient treated with radiotherapy, temozolomide or both. Receptors originate from a man aged 35-49 years with glioma. The CDR3 runs from the conserved cysteine through the conserved F or W. Each record gives: D gene, clone size, V gene, J gene, CDR3 protein, CDR3 DNA. The D gene is left open where the match is weak. Size tells how often a clone was seen (once, few, many) or the class of an expanded clone, and some rows leave it out.

>NA|NA|TRBV4-3|TRBJ1-1
CASSQDLLLASNTEAFF
TGCGCCAGCAGCCAAGATCTCCTGCTGGCCTCGAACACTGAAGCTTTCTTT
>NA|NA|TRBV5-4|TRBJ2-2
CASSSVRGGTVTGELFF
TGTGCCAGCAGTTCGGTTCGTGGCGGGACGGTCACCGGGGAGCTGTTTTTT
>NA|NA|TRBV2|TRBJ1-3
CASSFNRGDTIYF
TGTGCCAGCTCCTTTAACCGAGGCGACACCATATATTTT
>NA|NA|TRBV7-9|TRBJ1-4
CASSFSRNEKLFF
TGTGCCAGCAGCTTCAGTAGAAATGAAAAACTGTTTTTT
>NA|NA|TRBV4-3|TRBJ1-1
CASSQGTGLTEAFF
TGCGCCAGCAGCCAGGGAACAGGGTTGACTGAAGCTTTCTTT
>TRBD1|NA|TRBV5-4|TRBJ2-7
CASSSELDRAKYEQYF
TGTGCCAGCAGCTCCGAACTGGACAGGGCGAAATACGAGCAGTACTTC
>NA|NA|TRBV30|TRBJ1-1
CAWSLSSSGLNTEAFF
TGTGCCTGGAGTCTCTCCTCTTCGGGCTTGAACACTGAAGCTTTCTTT
>NA|NA|TRBV19|TRBJ1-5
CASSMSGQGGHQPQHF
TGTGCCAGTAGTATGAGTGGGCAGGGAGGGCATCAGCCCCAGCATTTT
>NA|NA|TRBV4-3|TRBJ2-7
CASSHGYEQYF
TGCGCCAGCAGCCATGGTTACGAGCAGTACTTC
>NA|NA|TRBV7-2|TRBJ1-5
CASSLRAGNQPQHF
TGTGCCAGCAGCTTACGGGCCGGCAATCAGCCCCAGCATTTT
>NA|NA|TRBV5-1|TRBJ1-5
CASSLGGPYQPQHF
TGCGCCAGCAGCTTGGGGGGCCCTTATCAGCCCCAGCATTTT
>NA|NA|TRBV10-1|TRBJ1-2
CASSEGPYGYTF
TGCGCCAGCAGTGAGGGACCCTATGGCTACACCTTC
>NA|NA|TRBV5-1|TRBJ1-1
CASSGGLLNTEAFF
TGCGCCAGCAGCGGGGGACTTTTGAACACTGAAGCTTTCTTT
>NA|NA|TRBV6-5|TRBJ1-3
CASSYDGNGNTIYF
TGTGCCAGCAGTTACGACGGAAATGGAAACACCATATATTTT
>NA|NA|TRBV7-2|TRBJ1-1
CASTQVGGGSTEAFF
TGTGCCAGCACCCAAGTGGGGGGAGGGAGCACTGAAGCTTTCTTT
>NA|NA|TRBV7-2|TRBJ2-7
CASSLYHGLGEQYF
TGTGCCAGCAGCTTATATCACGGCCTCGGAGAGCAGTACTTC
>NA|once|TRBV5-1|TRBJ2-7
CASSSRSSYEQYF
TGCGCCAGCAGCTCCCGGTCCTCCTACGAGCAGTACTTC
>TRBD2|NA|TRBV6-5|TRBJ2-1
CASQEREGNEQFF
TGTGCCAGCCAGGAGCGGGAAGGAAATGAGCAGTTCTTC
>TRBD1|NA|TRBV7-3|TRBJ2-2
CASSLGQGANGELFF
TGTGCCAGCAGCTTAGGACAGGGGGCGAACGGGGAGCTGTTTTTT
>NA|few|TRBV5-1|TRBJ1-1
CASSLGVAMTEAFF
TGCGCCAGCAGCTTGGGGGTGGCGATGACTGAAGCTTTCTTT
>TRBD2|NA|TRBV9|TRBJ2-3
CASSASGRTDTQYF
TGTGCCAGCAGCGCGAGCGGGAGGACAGATACGCAGTATTTT
>TRBD1|NA|TRBV25-1|TRBJ2-5
CASSGRDREETQYF
TGTGCCAGCAGTGGCCGGGACAGGGAAGAGACCCAGTACTTC
>NA|once|TRBV6-5|TRBJ2-7
CASSSTEYEQYF
TGTGCCAGCAGTTCTACAGAATACGAGCAGTACTTC
>NA|NA|TRBV19|TRBJ1-1
CASSILPTDSLMNTEAFF
TGTGCCAGTAGTATTCTCCCGACGGATTCTCTGATGAACACTGAAGCTTTCTTT
>TRBD1|once|TRBV19|TRBJ1-2
CASSPRTLLGTGVHDYGYTF
TGTGCCAGTAGTCCACGCACCTTATTGGGGACAGGGGTCCACGACTATGGCTACACCTTC
>TRBD1|NA|TRBV25-1|TRBJ1-5
CASSSGTGTNQPQHF
TGTGCCAGCAGTTCCGGGACAGGGACCAATCAGCCCCAGCATTTT
>NA|NA|TRBV27|TRBJ1-5
CASSFSAGPYSNQPQHF
TGTGCCAGCAGTTTTTCGGCAGGGCCGTATAGCAATCAGCCCCAGCATTTT